This entry features one TCR beta chain sequence. This receptor's antigen is unknown. Base qualities are missing; no much larger clone stands one base away. The junction shows trimming of 2 bases on V and 0 bases on J, plus 11 bases between the germline ends. The germline V gene provides CDR1 SGHTA and CDR2 FQGNSA. The CDR3 sequence holds 16 residues, the cysteine and phenylalanine included. Only the CDR3 region is kept as DNA, spanning 48 bases read in frame from base 1. This sample was taken from a study of shared clonotypes between healthy human individuals (dated by TCRdb to between 2020 and 2021). At the level of the whole study: Three men and two women, aged 18 to 49 years, made up the cohort. For each donor, CD4 naive and CD4 memory were each given three plates, CD8 naive was given two plates, and CD8 memory was given one plate. To estimate repertoire size and how much clonotypes are shared between individuals, the study performed deep sequencing of blood TCR repertoires from roughly five healthy adults. Different laboratories and diverse techniques were used to prepare libraries and sequence TCR repertoires, to increase sequencing depth and limit assay-specific biases. Between about 0.8 and 9 billion PBMCs per donor were obtained by leukapheresis.

Healthy HIV-negative adults with no recently reported acute infections or vaccinations were included as donors. Every donor was a Caucasian adult residing in Nashville, Tennessee, USA. CD8 memory samples were composed of magnetically selected CD45RO+ cells combined with CCR7-negative CD45RA+ effector memory (TemRA) cells. After blood collection by leukapheresis, PBMCs were isolated using Ficoll-Histopaque density gradient centrifugation and then cryopreserved in the vapor phase of liquid nitrogen. Analytical flow cytometry was used to check the purity and quantity of every magnetically sorted T cell population. From each sorted fraction, genomic DNA was isolated and quantified by UV absorbance on a Nanodrop 2000c. Points the paper makes about the study in general: Sharing across four donors was observed for approximately 5% of naive CD4, 3.5% of naive CD8, roughly 2.3% of memory CD4, and about 0.38% of memory CD8 clonotypes. Pairwise subsampling led to the expectation that sequencing depth would affect the degree of clonotype sharing among donors. Sampling was limited to blood, and TCR repertoires in tissue likely differ from TCR repertoires in blood. Naive subsets generally had larger estimated clonotype richness than memory subsets did. Even with the large sequencing depth, rarefaction of the sorted-subset datasets indicated that sequencing was incomplete. Compared with non-shared clonotypes, the clonotypes found in all four sorted-subset donors had higher generation probabilities. The genetic and exposure-history diversity represented was limited by the small number of donors.

Using the deep immunoSEQ assay, TCR CDR3 regions were amplified from genomic DNA by multiplex PCR. Extracted genomic DNA from each cell subset was distributed evenly across all wells of several immunoSEQ 96-well plates, and each plate was treated as a replicate. For sorted subsets, each replicate PCR was loaded with 200 ng genomic DNA, equivalent to approximately 27,000 T cell genomes. Purified libraries were measured with a Qubit 3.0 fluorometer, size-checked on a Bioanalyzer 2100, and measured again with the KAPA Library Quantification kit. A separate single-read 150-cycle Illumina NextSeq 550 flow cell was used to sequence each immunoSEQ 96-well plate. The authors' pipeline ran thus. Because the immunoSEQ output included only junctional sequences and no quality scores, the filtering could not be the same as the filtering used for full-length reads. To assign V/J genes and CDR3, sequences were annotated against IMGT germline references using PyIR, a Python wrapper for IgBLAST v1.9. Any read was removed if the V/J assignment was weak (E-value above 1e-6), the CDR3 was missing, or the read contained stop codons, out-of-frame junctions, or ambiguous translated residues. V3J clonotypes were defined as sequences sharing the same inferred V gene, J gene, and CDR3 amino acid sequence. The percentage overlap between two repertoires was calculated by dividing the number of shared unique clonotypes by the size of the smaller repertoire. Three approaches were used to assess repertoire richness: RTK rarefaction, the Chao1 estimator, and Recon v2.1 estimates of unobserved clonotypes. OLGA was used to compute generation probabilities for all TCRbeta clonotypes that the gDNA method yielded from four donors. Held by TCRdb, this immuneACCESS table contains in-frame sequences only and omits some clones. Under half of the omission traces to an unresolved V gene where checked; the cause of the rest is unknown. V, J and clone size are those of that table, while D and trimming were read from the DNA. For this sample the table gives 85,000 to 100,000 clones, of which 68% were detected only once. Of the sample, about half is held by the ten largest clones.

The receptor was derived from a man aged 25 to 40 in good health. The rearranged segments are TRBV7-2 and TRBJ2-1; the D segment could be TRBD1, given 6 matching bases. The sequencing input was memory CD8+ T cells sorted from blood. The intended sense of this specimen's cell subset or site label: CD45RO+ cells pooled with CCR7-negative TemRA cells. The CDR3: CASSLNQGPSYNEQFF. The DNA sequence is given as TGTGCCAGCAGCTTAAACCAGGGGCCCTCCTACAATGAGCAGTTCTTC.